The clone carrying this TCR beta chain was recorded a few times. Its antigen is undetermined. This entry is derived from a study of human T cells and chemical hapten exposure. Study-level information: Each patient's scalp received weekly diphenylcyclopropenone throughout the roughly 25-week study. DPC at 0.01% went onto the upper back in patch tests, read at 6 days. General observations from the study: Positive correlation was observed between PT1 expanded TCR counts and patch test score.

Each CDR3 protein is one row after TCRdb ran MiXCR on the RACE reads. The repertoire holds 80,000 to 100,000 distinct CDR3 sequences, with roughly a tenth as singletons. Trimming cost V 6 bases and J 2 bases, with 6 bases left between them. Germline assignment: CDR1 ENHRY and CDR2 SYGVKD. This CDR3 is 12 amino acids long. Regarding time point: patch test 2, 6 weeks after DPC sensitization. The sample's treatment: therapeutic diphenylcyclopropenone sensitization with weekly scalp DPC. The receptor comes from a woman in her forties or fifties with alopecia areata. Some clones in this sample may be carry-over from other donors' samples. The sample was whole blood, taken in connection with sensitization to the hapten diphenylcyclopropenone (DPC). The V gene is TRBV10-3, the J gene TRBJ2-3; no definite D call. CDR3 nucleotides: TGTGCCATCAGGGATTCCACAGATACGCAGTATTTT. Protein product: CAIRDSTDTQYF.